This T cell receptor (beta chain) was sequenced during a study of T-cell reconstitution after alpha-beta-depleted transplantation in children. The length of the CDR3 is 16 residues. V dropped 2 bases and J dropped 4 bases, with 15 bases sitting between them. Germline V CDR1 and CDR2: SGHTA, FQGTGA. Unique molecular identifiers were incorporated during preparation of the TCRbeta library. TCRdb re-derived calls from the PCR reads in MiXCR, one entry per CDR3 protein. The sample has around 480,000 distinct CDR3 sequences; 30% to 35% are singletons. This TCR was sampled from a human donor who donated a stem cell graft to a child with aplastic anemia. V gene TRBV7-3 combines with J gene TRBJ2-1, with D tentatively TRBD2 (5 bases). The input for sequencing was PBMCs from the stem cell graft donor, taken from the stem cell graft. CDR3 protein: CASSLWARPGYNEQFF. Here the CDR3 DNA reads TGTGCCAGCAGCTTATGGGCCCGCCCGGGGTACAATGAGCAGTTCTTC.